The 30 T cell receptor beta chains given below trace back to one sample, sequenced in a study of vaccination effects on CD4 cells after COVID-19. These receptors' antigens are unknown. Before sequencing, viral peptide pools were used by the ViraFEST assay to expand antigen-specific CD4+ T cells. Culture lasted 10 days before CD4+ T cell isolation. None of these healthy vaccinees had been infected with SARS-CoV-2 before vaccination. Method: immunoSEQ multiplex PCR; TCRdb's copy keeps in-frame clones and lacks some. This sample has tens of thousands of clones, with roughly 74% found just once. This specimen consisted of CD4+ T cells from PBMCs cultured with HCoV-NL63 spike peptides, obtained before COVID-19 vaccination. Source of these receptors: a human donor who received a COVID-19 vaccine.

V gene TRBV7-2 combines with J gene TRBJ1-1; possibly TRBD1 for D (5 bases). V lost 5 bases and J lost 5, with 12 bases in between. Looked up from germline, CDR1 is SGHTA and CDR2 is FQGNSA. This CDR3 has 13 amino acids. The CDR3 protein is CASSRPGGTEAFF. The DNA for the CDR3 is TGTGCCAGCAGCCGTCCGGGGGGGACTGAAGCTTTCTTT.

CDR3 DNA: TGTGCCAGCAGCGTGGCTTCCGGGACAGGGGGGTTAAATGAGCAGTTCTTC. This gives the protein CASSVASGTGGLNEQFF. The chain joins TRBV9 to TRBJ2-1; 11 bases agree with TRBD1. V lost 2 bases, J lost 7 bases, and 11 bases stayed unmatched. The CDR3 consists of 17 residues. The germline CDR1 and CDR2 sequences are SGDLS and YYNGEE. Variable domain in full (rest from reference TRBV9 and TRBJ2-1): DSGVTQTPKHLITATGQRVTLRCSPRSGDLSVYWYQQSLDQGLQFLIQYYNGEERAKGNILERFSAQQFPDLHSELNLSSLELGDSALYFCASSVASGTGGLNEQFFGPGTRLTVL.

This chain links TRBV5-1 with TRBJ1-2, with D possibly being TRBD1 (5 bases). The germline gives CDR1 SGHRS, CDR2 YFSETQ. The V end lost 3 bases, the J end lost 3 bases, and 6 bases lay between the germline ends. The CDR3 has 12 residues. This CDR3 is CASSSGHYGYTF. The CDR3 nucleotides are TGCGCCAGCAGCTCAGGGCACTATGGCTACACCTTC.

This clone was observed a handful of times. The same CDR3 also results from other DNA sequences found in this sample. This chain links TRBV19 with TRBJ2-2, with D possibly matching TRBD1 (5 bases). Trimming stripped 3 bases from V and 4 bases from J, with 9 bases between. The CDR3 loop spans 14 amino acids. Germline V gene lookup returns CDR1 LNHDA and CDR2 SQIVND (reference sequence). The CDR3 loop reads CASSIPQGTGELFF. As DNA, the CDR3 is TGTGCCAGTAGTATCCCCCAGGGCACCGGGGAGCTGTTTTTT. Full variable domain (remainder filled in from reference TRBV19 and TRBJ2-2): DGGITQSPKYLFRKEGQNVTLSCEQNLNHDAMYWYRQDPGQGLRLIYYSQIVNDFQKGDIAEGYSVSREKKESFPLTVTSAQKNPTAFYLCASSIPQGTGELFFGEGSRLTVL.

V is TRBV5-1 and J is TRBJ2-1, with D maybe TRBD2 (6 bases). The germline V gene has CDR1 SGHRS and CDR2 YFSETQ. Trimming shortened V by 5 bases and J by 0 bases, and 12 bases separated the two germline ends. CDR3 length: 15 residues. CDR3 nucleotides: TGCGCCAGCAGTCGGGACTCCAGCTCCTACAATGAGCAGTTCTTC. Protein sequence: CASSRDSSSYNEQFF.

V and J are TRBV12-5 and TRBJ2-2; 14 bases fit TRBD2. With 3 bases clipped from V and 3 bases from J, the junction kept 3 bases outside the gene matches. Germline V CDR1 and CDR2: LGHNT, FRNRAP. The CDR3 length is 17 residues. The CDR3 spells CASGLPGLAGDTGELFF. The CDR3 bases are TGTGCTAGTGGTTTACCGGGACTAGCGGGGGACACCGGGGAGCTGTTTTTT.

The CDR3 DNA follows: TGTGCCAGCGTGGCGAGGGTTAACACCGGGGAGCTGTTTTTT. This codes for CASVARVNTGELFF. The genes are TRBV3-1 (or the pseudogene TRBV3-2) and TRBJ2-2; D perhaps matches TRBD2 (5 bases). The CDR3 consists of 14 residues. V was clipped by 8 bases and J by 2 bases, with 12 bases between them. Per the germline V gene, CDR1 is LGHDT and CDR2 is YNNKEL (reference sequence).

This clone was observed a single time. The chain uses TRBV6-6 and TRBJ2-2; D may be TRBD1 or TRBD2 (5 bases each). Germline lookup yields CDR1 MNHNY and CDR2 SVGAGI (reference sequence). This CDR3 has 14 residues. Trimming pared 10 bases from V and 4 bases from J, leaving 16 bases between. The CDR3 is CATTGLRGTGELFF. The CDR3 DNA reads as TGTGCCACCACGGGGTTAAGGGGCACCGGGGAGCTGTTTTTT.

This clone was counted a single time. Written as DNA, the CDR3 is TGTGCCAGCAGTGGTTTTTCGGAGCCTGGAAACACCATATATTTT. Translated: CASSGFSEPGNTIYF. This rearrangement joins TRBV2 to TRBJ1-3; the D is unclear. Deletions cut 4 bases from V and 2 bases from J, with 12 bases between. CDR3 length: 15 amino acids. Germline lookup yields CDR1 SNHLY and CDR2 FYNNEI.

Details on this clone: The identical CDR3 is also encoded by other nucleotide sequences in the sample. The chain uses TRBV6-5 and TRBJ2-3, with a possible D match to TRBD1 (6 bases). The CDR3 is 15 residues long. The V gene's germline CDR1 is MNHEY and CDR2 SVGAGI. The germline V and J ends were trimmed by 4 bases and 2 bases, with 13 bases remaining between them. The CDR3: CASSSQGTYTDTQYF. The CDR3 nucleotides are TGTGCCAGCAGTTCCCAGGGGACATACACAGATACGCAGTATTTT.

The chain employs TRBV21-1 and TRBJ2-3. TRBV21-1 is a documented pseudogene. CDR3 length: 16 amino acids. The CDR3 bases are TGTGCCAGCAGCAAAGTGGGGTATGATGGCACAGATACGCAGTATTTT. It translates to CASSKVGYDGTDTQYF.

This chain's CDR3 is CASSPPLSWWGDGNQPQHF. The CDR3, as DNA: TGTGCCAGCTCACCACCGTTGTCTTGGTGGGGGGATGGCAATCAGCCCCAGCATTTT. V usage is TRBV18 and J usage is TRBJ1-5, with D maybe TRBD1 (5 bases). This CDR3 spans 19 amino acids. The V gene lost 0 bases and the J gene lost 2 bases, with 20 bases spanning the gap. Per germline, CDR1 KGHSH and CDR2 LQKENI.

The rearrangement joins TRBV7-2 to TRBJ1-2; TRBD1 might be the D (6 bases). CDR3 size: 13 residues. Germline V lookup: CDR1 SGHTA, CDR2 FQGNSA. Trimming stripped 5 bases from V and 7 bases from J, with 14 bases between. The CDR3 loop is CASSAAGGFGYTF. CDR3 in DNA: TGTGCCAGCAGCGCGGCGGGGGGCTTTGGCTACACCTTC.

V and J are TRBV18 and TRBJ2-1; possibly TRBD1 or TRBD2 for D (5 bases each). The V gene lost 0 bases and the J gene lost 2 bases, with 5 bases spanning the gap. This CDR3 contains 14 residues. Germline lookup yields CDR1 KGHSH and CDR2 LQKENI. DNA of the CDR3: TGTGCCAGCTCACCACCGGGGGCCTACAATGAGCAGTTCTTC. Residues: CASSPPGAYNEQFF.

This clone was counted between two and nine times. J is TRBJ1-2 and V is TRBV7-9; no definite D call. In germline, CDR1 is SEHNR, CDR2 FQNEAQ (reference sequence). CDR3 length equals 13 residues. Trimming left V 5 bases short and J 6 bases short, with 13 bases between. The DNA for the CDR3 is TGTGCCAGCAGCCCCCAGGCGGGGAATGGCTACACCTTC. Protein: CASSPQAGNGYTF.

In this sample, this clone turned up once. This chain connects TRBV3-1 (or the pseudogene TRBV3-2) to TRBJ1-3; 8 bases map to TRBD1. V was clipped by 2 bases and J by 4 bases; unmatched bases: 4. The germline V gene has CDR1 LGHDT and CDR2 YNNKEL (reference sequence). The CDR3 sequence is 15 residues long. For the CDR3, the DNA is TGTGCCAGCAGCCAATGGACAGGGTTGGGAAACACCATATATTTT. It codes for CASSQWTGLGNTIYF.

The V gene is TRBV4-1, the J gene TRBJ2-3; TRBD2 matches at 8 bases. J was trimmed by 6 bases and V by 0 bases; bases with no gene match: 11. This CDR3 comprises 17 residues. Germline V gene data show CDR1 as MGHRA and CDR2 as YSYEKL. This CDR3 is CASSQDLAGGLKDTQYF. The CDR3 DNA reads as TGCGCCAGCAGCCAAGATTTGGCGGGGGGCCTCAAGGATACGCAGTATTTT.

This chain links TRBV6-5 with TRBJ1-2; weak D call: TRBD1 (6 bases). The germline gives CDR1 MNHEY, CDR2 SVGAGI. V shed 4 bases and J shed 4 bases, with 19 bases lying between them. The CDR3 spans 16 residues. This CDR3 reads CASSFGTRPGGYGYTF. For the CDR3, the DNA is TGTGCCAGCAGTTTTGGGACACGACCTGGAGGCTATGGCTACACCTTC.

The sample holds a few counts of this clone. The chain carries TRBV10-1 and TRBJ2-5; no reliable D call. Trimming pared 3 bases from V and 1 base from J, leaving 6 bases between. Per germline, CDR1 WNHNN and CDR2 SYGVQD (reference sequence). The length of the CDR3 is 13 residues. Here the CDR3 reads CASSENIQETQYF. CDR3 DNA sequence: TGCGCCAGCAGTGAAAACATCCAAGAGACCCAGTACTTC.

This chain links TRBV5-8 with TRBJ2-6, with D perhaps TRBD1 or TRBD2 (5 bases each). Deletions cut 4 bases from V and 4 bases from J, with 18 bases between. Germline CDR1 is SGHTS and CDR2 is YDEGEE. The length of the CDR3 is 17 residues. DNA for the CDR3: TGTGCCAGCAGCACTGGGACCGCCCTAGGAGGGGCCAACGTCCTGACTTTC. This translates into CASSTGTALGGANVLTF.

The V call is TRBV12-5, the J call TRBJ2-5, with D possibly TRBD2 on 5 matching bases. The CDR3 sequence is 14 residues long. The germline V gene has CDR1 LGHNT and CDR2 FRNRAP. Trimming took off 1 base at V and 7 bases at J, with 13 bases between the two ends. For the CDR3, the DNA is TGTGCTAGTGGTTTGGGGGAGCCCCCCGGGACCCAGTACTTC. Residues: CASGLGEPPGTQYF.

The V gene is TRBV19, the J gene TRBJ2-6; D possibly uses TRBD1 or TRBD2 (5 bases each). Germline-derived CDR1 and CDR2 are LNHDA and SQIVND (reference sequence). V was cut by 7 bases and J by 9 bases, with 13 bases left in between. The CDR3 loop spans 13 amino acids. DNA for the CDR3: TGTGCCAGTACCAGGGCCGGAGGCAACGTCCTGACTTTC. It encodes CASTRAGGNVLTF.

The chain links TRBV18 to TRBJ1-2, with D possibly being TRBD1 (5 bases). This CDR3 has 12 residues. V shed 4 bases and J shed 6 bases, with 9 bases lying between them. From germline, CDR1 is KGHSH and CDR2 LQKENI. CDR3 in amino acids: CASSLQGDGYTF. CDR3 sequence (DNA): TGTGCCAGCTCACTACAAGGGGATGGCTACACCTTC.

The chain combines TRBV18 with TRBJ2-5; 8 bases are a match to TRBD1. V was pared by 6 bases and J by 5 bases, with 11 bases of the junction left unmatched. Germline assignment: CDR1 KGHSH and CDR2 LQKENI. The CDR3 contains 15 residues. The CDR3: CASSELQGELETQYF. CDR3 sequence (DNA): TGTGCCAGCTCGGAATTACAGGGGGAATTGGAGACCCAGTACTTC.

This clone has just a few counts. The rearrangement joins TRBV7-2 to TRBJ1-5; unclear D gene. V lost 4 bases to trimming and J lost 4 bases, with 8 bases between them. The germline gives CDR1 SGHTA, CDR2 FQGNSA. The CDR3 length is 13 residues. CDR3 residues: CASSSGSNQPQHF. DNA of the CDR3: TGTGCCAGCAGCTCGGGCAGTAATCAGCCCCAGCATTTT.

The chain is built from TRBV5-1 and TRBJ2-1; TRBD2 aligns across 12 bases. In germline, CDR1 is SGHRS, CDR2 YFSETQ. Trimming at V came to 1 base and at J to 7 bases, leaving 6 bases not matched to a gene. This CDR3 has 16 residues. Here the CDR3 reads CASSLFLAGGPNEQFF. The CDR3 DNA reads TGCGCCAGCAGCTTGTTCCTAGCGGGGGGGCCGAATGAGCAGTTCTTC. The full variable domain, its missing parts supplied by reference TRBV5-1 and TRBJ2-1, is KAGVTQTPRYLIKTRGQQVTLSCSPISGHRSVSWYQQTPGQGLQFLFEYFSETQRNKGNFPGRFSGRQFSNSRSEMNVSTLELGDSALYLCASSLFLAGGPNEQFFGPGTRLTVL.

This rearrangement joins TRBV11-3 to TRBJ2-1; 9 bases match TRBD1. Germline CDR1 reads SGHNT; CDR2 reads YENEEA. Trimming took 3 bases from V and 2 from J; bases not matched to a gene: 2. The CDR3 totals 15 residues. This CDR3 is CASSLGTGTYNEQFF. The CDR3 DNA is TGTGCCAGCAGCTTGGGGACAGGGACCTACAATGAGCAGTTCTTC. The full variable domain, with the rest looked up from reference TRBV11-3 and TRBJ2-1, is EAGVVQSPRYKIIEKKQPVAFWCNPISGHNTLYWYLQNLGQGPELLIRYENEEAVDDSQLPKDRFSAERLKGVDSTLKIQPAELGDSAVYLCASSLGTGTYNEQFFGPGTRLTVL.

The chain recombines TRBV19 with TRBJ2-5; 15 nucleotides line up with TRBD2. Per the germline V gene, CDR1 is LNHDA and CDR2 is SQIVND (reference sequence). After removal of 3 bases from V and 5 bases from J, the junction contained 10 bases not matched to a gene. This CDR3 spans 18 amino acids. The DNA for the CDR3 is TGTGCCAGTAGTATCTCAAAAGGACTAGCGGGGGGGCGGGAGACCCAGTACTTC. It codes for CASSISKGLAGGRETQYF.

The CDR3 loop is CASSRRQGANEQYV. CDR3 in DNA: TGTGCCAGCAGTCGCCGACAGGGGGCTAACGAGCAGTACGTC. The rearrangement links TRBV6-5 to TRBJ2-7; 10 nucleotides line up with TRBD1. The V gene's germline CDR1 is MNHEY and CDR2 SVGAGI. This CDR3 region has 14 residues. Losses at the gene ends were 5 bases for V and 5 bases for J; bases not matched to a gene: 6.

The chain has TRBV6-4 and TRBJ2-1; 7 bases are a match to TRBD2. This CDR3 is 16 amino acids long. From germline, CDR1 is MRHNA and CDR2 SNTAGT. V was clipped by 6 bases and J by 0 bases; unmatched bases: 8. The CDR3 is CASSSWGGNSYNEQFF. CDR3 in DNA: TGTGCCAGCAGCTCTTGGGGGGGGAACTCCTACAATGAGCAGTTCTTC.